In this sample, the clone carrying this TCR beta chain turned up once. The data are from a study of OX40 agonist ivuxolimab in advanced cancers. Assay: immunoSEQ multiplex PCR; the TCRdb copy retains only in-frame clones and omits some. The sample has tens of thousands of clones, around 89% seen once. Specimen: CD4+ or CD8+ T cells sorted from blood, collected in a trial of the OX40 agonist ivuxolimab. The TCR originated in an adult with an advanced solid tumor such as melanoma, head and neck, liver or kidney cancer.

The CDR3 loop is CASSLGGGETQYF. CDR3 in DNA: TGTGCCAGCAGTTTAGGCGGGGGGGAGACCCAGTACTTC. The V and J genes are TRBV28 and TRBJ2-5, with 8 bases aligning to TRBD2. Trimming at V came to 2 bases and at J to 5 bases, leaving 1 base not matched to a gene. This CDR3 contains 13 residues. Germline V gene lookup returns CDR1 MDHEN and CDR2 SYDVKM.